The 27 T cell receptor beta chains given below trace back to one sample, sequenced in a study of early T cells in non-severe SARS-CoV-2 infection. Each CDR3 protein gets one entry after TCRdb re-called the 5' RACE reads with MiXCR. The sample yields 90,000 or so distinct CDR3 sequences, under 15% seen once. The sample was whole blood. These receptors were obtained from an adult who was a healthcare worker with PCR-confirmed SARS-CoV-2 infection or an uninfected control (not recorded which).

This clonotype was recorded many times. This chain uses TRBV2 with TRBJ1-4; possible D gene TRBD1, 5 bases. The V gene lost 4 bases and the J gene lost 8 bases, with 17 bases spanning the gap. From germline, CDR1 is SNHLY and CDR2 FYNNEI. The CDR3 consists of 15 residues. The CDR3 nucleotides read TGTGCCAGCAGTGGGGAACAGGTCAAGGGGGAAAAACTGTTTTTT. Translated: CASSGEQVKGEKLFF.

The chain is built from TRBV21-1 and TRBJ2-7. TRBV21-1 is shown as a pseudogene. The CDR3 runs 15 residues. As DNA, the CDR3 is TGTGCCAGCAGCAAAGAAGATTTTGGGACCTACGAGCAGTACTTC. It yields the protein CASSKEDFGTYEQYF.

The table lists this clonotype with a count of one. The J gene is TRBJ2-7, the V gene TRBV21-1. TRBV21-1 represents a pseudogene. The CDR3 spans 11 residues. The CDR3 coding sequence is TGTGCCAGCAGCAAAGCGGGCGAGCAGTACTTC. As protein: CASSKAGEQYF.

The genes are TRBV20-1 and TRBJ2-3; TRBD2 agrees at 8 bases. The junction had 10 bases not matched to a gene; V was cut back by 3 bases and J by 2 bases. From germline, CDR1 is DFQATT and CDR2 SNEGSKA (reference sequence). This CDR3 comprises 16 residues. The CDR3 DNA sequence: TGCAGTGCTAGTGTATCCAGCGGGAGTCCCACAGATACGCAGTATTTT. Protein product: CSASVSSGSPTDTQYF.

The chain combines TRBV18 with TRBJ2-7; 13 nucleotides align to TRBD2. The CDR3 loop spans 16 amino acids. The V and J ends lost 3 bases and 0 bases, in that order; junction bases with no gene match: 2. CDR1 and CDR2 (germline): KGHSH, LQKENI. CDR3 residues: CASSPGTSGDSYEQYF. The DNA of the CDR3 is TGTGCCAGCTCACCCGGGACTAGCGGGGACTCCTACGAGCAGTACTTC.

In this sample, this clonotype turned up many times. The chain recombines TRBV12-3 or TRBV12-4 with TRBJ2-7; D not resolved. V lost 1 base, J lost 2 bases, and 9 bases lay in between. The CDR3 is 14 amino acids. This chain's CDR3 is CASSLVGSTYEQYF. The CDR3 nucleotides read TGTGCCAGCAGTTTAGTGGGGTCGACCTACGAGCAGTACTTC.

DNA for the CDR3: TGTGCCAGCAGCGCCAGCGGGAGTCCCGCCTACAATGAGCAGTTCTTC. Its protein product is CASSASGSPAYNEQFF. The chain recombines TRBV9 with TRBJ2-1; 8 positions agree with TRBD2. Germline V CDR1 and CDR2: SGDLS, YYNGEE. The length of the CDR3 is 16 residues. Trimming cost V 3 bases and J 2 bases; bases outside gene matches: 7.

This clonotype has more than one count but fewer than ten. The gene calls are TRBV7-9 and TRBJ2-4; tentative D call: TRBD2 (5 bases). The CDR3 totals 15 residues. The germline V gene encodes CDR1 SEHNR and CDR2 FQNEAQ (reference sequence). Trimming shortened V by 3 bases and J by 7 bases, and 16 bases separated the two germline ends. CDR3 loop: CASSFREGVGNIQYF. CDR3 nucleotide sequence: TGTGCCAGCAGCTTCCGGGAAGGAGTAGGCAACATTCAGTACTTC.

This clonotype was observed a few times. V and J are TRBV20-1 and TRBJ2-2; 8 nucleotides agree with TRBD2. J gave up 5 bases and V 3 bases, and 5 bases lay outside the gene matches. CDR3 size: 14 residues. Germline-derived CDR1 and CDR2 are DFQATT and SNEGSKA (reference sequence). The CDR3 spells CSASMAGGTGELFF. The CDR3 coding sequence is TGCAGTGCTAGTATGGCGGGGGGAACCGGGGAGCTGTTTTTT.

This clonotype was counted a few times. The chain uses TRBV21-1 and TRBJ1-6; TRBD1, the table's D call, lacks a check against the DNA. TRBV21-1 constitutes a pseudogene. The CDR3 is 14 residues long. The DNA of the CDR3 is TGTGCCAGCAGCAAGGACAGGCGTTTTTCACCCCTCCACTTT. Residues: CASSKDRRFSPLHF.

This rearrangement joins TRBV27 to TRBJ1-5, with unresolved D. The germline V gene has CDR1 MNHEY and CDR2 SMNVEV (reference sequence). The germline V and J ends were trimmed by 0 bases and 5 bases, with 5 bases remaining between them. This CDR3 is built from 13 residues. CDR3 coding DNA: TGTGCCAGCAGTTTATCTTTCCATCAGCCCCAGCATTTT. Translation: CASSLSFHQPQHF.

The chain combines TRBV5-6 with TRBJ2-1; 11 bases line up with TRBD1. V was clipped by 5 bases and J by 8 bases; unmatched bases: 9. This CDR3 is built from 15 residues. Germline V gives CDR1 SGHDT, CDR2 YYEEEE. The CDR3 here is CASRVRDRGRDEQFF. The CDR3 DNA is TGTGCCAGCAGGGTCCGGGACAGGGGGAGAGATGAGCAGTTCTTC.

This clonotype was counted many times. This rearrangement joins TRBV20-1 to TRBJ2-5, with 7 bases that match TRBD1. Germline trimming cut 7 bases from V and 5 bases from J; bases unmatched to any gene: 7. Germline V gene lookup returns CDR1 DFQATT and CDR2 SNEGSKA (reference sequence). CDR3 size: 12 residues. CDR3 in DNA: TGCAGTGGTAACGACAGGGCCGAGACCCAGTACTTC. It is translated as CSGNDRAETQYF.

This clonotype was seen repeatedly, ten times or more. V and J are TRBV28 and TRBJ2-7, with TRBD2 as a possible D gene (5 bases). V was cut by 6 bases and J by 9 bases, with 21 bases left in between. CDR3 length: 14 residues. The germline V gene has CDR1 MDHEN and CDR2 SYDVKM. CDR3 coding DNA: TGTGCCAGCAGCCCTGGGCGCACTAGGAAAGGGCAGTACTTC. It codes for CASSPGRTRKGQYF.

This clonotype has just a few counts. In DNA form, the CDR3 reads TGTGCCAGCAGCTCGAGACAGGGGGCCTACGAGCAGTACTTC. Translation: CASSSRQGAYEQYF. V is TRBV7-7 and J is TRBJ2-7; 9 bases line up with TRBD1. Germline V gives CDR1 SSHAT, CDR2 FNYEAQ (reference sequence). The CDR3 extends over 14 amino acids. V lost 4 bases, J lost 2 bases, and 3 bases stayed unmatched.

The genes are TRBV10-2 and TRBJ1-6; no definite D call. The V gene lost 8 bases and the J gene lost 8 bases, with 13 bases spanning the gap. The V gene's germline CDR1 is WSHSY and CDR2 SAAADI. The CDR3 is 13 residues long. For the CDR3, the DNA is TGCGCCAGCTTTCTGGGCTGGGATTCACCCCTCCACTTT. Its translation: CASFLGWDSPLHF.

This clonotype was observed a few times. This chain joins TRBV30 and TRBJ1-1; no definite D call. The CDR3 contains 13 residues. Trimming removed 1 base at V and 4 bases at J, with 10 bases between. Per the germline V gene, CDR1 is GTSNPN and CDR2 is SVGIG (reference sequence). In DNA, the CDR3 is TGTGCCTGGAGTGGGCGATTGGGCACTGAAGCTTTCTTT. This gives the protein CAWSGRLGTEAFF.

V usage is TRBV29-1 and J usage is TRBJ2-1; 12 bases agree with TRBD2. Germline CDR1 and CDR2: SQVTM and ANQGSEA. Trimming at V came to 5 bases and at J to 7 bases, leaving 6 bases not matched to a gene. This CDR3 spans 14 amino acids. CDR3 coding DNA: TGCAGCGTTAAGACTAGCGGGAGTCAGAATGAGCAGTTCTTC. Residues: CSVKTSGSQNEQFF.

Only a few counts were recorded for this clonotype. CDR3 region: CASSVVGRGPDTQYF. CDR3 nucleotide sequence: TGTGCCAGCAGCGTAGTAGGCCGGGGCCCAGATACGCAGTATTTT. V is TRBV9 and J is TRBJ2-3, with D possibly called TRBD1 or TRBD2 (5 bases each). V was trimmed by 0 bases and J by 4 bases, leaving 12 bases between them. CDR1 and CDR2 (germline): SGDLS, YYNGEE. This CDR3 is built from 15 residues.

This clonotype was recorded many times. The V and J genes are TRBV28 and TRBJ1-2, with 7 nucleotides matching TRBD1. Trimming cost V 5 bases and J 2 bases; bases outside gene matches: 2. CDR3 length equals 13 residues. Germline V CDR1 and CDR2: MDHEN, SYDVKM. CDR3 protein: CASSLQGNYGYTF. The CDR3 nucleotides read TGTGCCAGCAGTCTACAGGGGAACTATGGCTACACCTTC.

CDR3 DNA: TGTGCCAGCAGCTTGAGCCAAGGGGGAAACACTGAAGCTTTCTTT. Translation gives CASSLSQGGNTEAFF. The chain employs TRBV11-2 and TRBJ1-1, with a tentative D call TRBD1 (6 bases). The V gene's germline CDR1 is SGHAT and CDR2 FQNNGV. The length of the CDR3 is 15 residues. V was shortened by 3 bases and J by 2 bases, with 13 bases between the two germline ends.

To note about this clonotype: A much larger clone differs from this one at a single base, so this may be a read error. V usage is TRBV5-1 and J usage is TRBJ1-6, with D possibly TRBD1 on 6 matching bases. This CDR3 has 16 residues. Germline lookup yields CDR1 SGHRS and CDR2 YFSETQ. CDR3 DNA sequence: TGCGCCAGCAGCAATTACGTCGGGGGCTATAATTCACCCCTCTACTTT. Translating it yields CASSNYVGGYNSPLYF.

The chain is built from TRBV12-3 or TRBV12-4 and TRBJ2-1; possible D gene TRBD1, 6 bases. Trimming left V 5 bases short and J 6 bases short, with 14 bases between. The CDR3 loop spans 14 amino acids. The CDR3: CASSRTDASNEQFF. Written as DNA, the CDR3 is TGTGCCAGCAGTAGGACAGACGCTAGCAATGAGCAGTTCTTC.

This clonotype was seen a handful of times. The chain is built from TRBV4-2 and TRBJ1-5, with 7 bases that match TRBD1. The V segment lost 1 base and the J segment 0 bases; nucleotides outside the gene matches: 15. The length of the CDR3 is 20 residues. Germline CDR1 LGHNA, CDR2 YNFKEQ. The CDR3 DNA is TGTGCCAGCAGCCAAGGAATTTCGGGACAGACGACTTATAGCAATCAGCCCCAGCATTTT. It is translated as CASSQGISGQTTYSNQPQHF.

The chain combines TRBV6-6 with TRBJ1-6; possible D gene TRBD1, 6 bases. Trimming stripped 2 bases from V and 14 bases from J, with 13 bases between. The CDR3 spans 13 residues. CDR1 is MNHNY and CDR2 is SVGAGI in the germline V gene (reference sequence). The CDR3 sequence is CASSYPGHRALHF. CDR3 bases: TGTGCCAGCAGTTACCCGGGACACCGGGCCCTCCACTTT.

This clonotype was found once. CDR3 nucleotides: TGTGCCAGCAGCAACACTCAGGGTCCAAATTCACCCCTCCACTTT. Protein product: CASSNTQGPNSPLHF. The gene calls are TRBV13 and TRBJ1-6; D might be TRBD1 (5 bases). V was trimmed by 5 bases and J by 7 bases, leaving 15 bases between them. In germline, CDR1 is PRHDT, CDR2 FYEKMQ (reference sequence). This CDR3 is built from 15 residues.

The table lists this clonotype with a few counts. The chain carries TRBV27 and TRBJ1-5, with unresolved D. The CDR3 is 14 residues long. With 3 bases removed from V and 5 bases from J, the gap between germline ends came to 11 bases. CDR1 and CDR2 from the germline V gene are MNHEY and SMNVEV (reference sequence). The CDR3, as DNA: TGTGCCAGCAGTTTCTTAGGGAGGGATCAGCCCCAGCATTTT. It yields the protein CASSFLGRDQPQHF.